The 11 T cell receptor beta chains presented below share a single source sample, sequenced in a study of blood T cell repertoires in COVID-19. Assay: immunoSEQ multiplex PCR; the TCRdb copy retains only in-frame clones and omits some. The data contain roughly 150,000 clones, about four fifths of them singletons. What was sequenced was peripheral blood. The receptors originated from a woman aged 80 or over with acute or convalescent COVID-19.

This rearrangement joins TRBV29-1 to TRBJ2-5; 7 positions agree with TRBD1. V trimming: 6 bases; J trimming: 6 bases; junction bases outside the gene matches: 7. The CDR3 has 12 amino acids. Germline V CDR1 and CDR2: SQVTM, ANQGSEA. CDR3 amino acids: CSVETGKKTQYF. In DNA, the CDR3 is TGCAGCGTCGAGACAGGGAAAAAGACCCAGTACTTC.

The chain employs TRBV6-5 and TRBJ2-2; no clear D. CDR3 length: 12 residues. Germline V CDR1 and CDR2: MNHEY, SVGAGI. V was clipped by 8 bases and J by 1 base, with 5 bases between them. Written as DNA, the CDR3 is TGTGCCAGCGGCCGGAACACCGGGGAGCTGTTTTTT. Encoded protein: CASGRNTGELFF.

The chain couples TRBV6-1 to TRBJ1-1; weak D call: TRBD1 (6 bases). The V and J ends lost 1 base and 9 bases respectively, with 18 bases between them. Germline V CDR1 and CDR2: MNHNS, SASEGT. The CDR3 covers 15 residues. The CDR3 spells CASSEDGRGPRKAFF. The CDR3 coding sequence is TGTGCCAGCAGTGAAGATGGCAGGGGCCCCCGTAAAGCTTTCTTT.

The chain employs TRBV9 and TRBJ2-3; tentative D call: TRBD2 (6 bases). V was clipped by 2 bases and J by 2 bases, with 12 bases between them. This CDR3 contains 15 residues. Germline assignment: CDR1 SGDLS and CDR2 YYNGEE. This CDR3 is CASSVGGFYTDTQYF. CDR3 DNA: TGTGCCAGCAGCGTGGGGGGATTTTACACAGATACGCAGTATTTT. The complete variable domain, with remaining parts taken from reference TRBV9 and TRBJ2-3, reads DSGVTQTPKHLITATGQRVTLRCSPRSGDLSVYWYQQSLDQGLQFLIQYYNGEERAKGNILERFSAQQFPDLHSELNLSSLELGDSALYFCASSVGGFYTDTQYFGPGTRLTVL.

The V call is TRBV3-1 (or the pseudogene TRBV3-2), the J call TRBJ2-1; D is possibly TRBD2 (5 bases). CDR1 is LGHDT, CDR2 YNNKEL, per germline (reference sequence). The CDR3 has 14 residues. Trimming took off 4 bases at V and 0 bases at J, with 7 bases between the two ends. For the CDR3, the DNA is TGTGCCAGCAGCCGAGGGAACTCCTACAATGAGCAGTTCTTC. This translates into CASSRGNSYNEQFF.

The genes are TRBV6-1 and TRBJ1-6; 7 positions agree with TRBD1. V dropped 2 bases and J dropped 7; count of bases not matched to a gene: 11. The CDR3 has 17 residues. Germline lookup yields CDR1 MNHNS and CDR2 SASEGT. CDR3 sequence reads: CASSERTLQGSNSPLHF. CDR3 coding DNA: TGTGCCAGCAGTGAACGGACTTTACAGGGGTCGAATTCACCCCTCCACTTT.

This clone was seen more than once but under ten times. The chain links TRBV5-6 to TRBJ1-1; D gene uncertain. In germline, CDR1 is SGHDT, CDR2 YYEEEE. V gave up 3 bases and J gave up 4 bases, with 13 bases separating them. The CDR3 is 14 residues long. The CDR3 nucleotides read TGTGCCAGCAGCTGGGGAGCGATGGGCACTGAAGCTTTCTTT. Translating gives CASSWGAMGTEAFF.

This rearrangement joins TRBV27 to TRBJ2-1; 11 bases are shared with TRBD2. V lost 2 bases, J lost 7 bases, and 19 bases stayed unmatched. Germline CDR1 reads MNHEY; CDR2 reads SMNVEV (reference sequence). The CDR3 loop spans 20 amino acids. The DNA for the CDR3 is TGTGCCAGCAGTTTAGTATTGGCTAGCGGGGGGCAACGACAAGGGAATGAGCAGTTCTTC. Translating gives CASSLVLASGGQRQGNEQFF.

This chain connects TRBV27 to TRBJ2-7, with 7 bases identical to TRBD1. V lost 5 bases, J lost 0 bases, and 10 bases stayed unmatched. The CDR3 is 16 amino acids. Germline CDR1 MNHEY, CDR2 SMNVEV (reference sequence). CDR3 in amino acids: CASSRLTGAFSYEQYF. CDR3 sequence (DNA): TGTGCCAGCAGTCGCCTCACAGGGGCCTTCTCCTACGAGCAGTACTTC.

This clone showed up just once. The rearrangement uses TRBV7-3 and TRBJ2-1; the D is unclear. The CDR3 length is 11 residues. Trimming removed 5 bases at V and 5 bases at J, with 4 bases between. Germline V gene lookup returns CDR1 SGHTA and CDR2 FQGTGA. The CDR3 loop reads CASSEHNEQFF. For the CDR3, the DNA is TGTGCCAGCAGCGAGCACAATGAGCAGTTCTTC.

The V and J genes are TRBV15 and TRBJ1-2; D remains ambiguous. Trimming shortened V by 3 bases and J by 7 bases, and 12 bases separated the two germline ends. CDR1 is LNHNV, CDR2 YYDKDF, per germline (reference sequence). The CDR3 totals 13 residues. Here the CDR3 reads CATSSPQARGYTF. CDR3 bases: TGTGCCACCAGCAGCCCCCAGGCTCGTGGCTACACCTTC.